Below are 21 T cell receptor beta chains sequenced from a single sample in a study of cytomegalovirus exposure and HLA in healthy donors. Profiling relied on immunoSEQ multiplex PCR, and the TCRdb table lists in-frame clones only, not all of them. Counted here are 210,000 or so clones, 80% to 90% occurring once; the ten biggest clones make up 2.9%. The source material was PBMCs. The receptors stem from a woman aged 18-35 years in good health and CMV-seronegative.

The gene calls are TRBV5-1 and TRBJ2-5, with a weak D call TRBD2 (6 bases). CDR3 length equals 14 residues. The germline V and J ends were trimmed by 2 bases and 5 bases, with 13 bases remaining between them. Germline V gives CDR1 SGHRS, CDR2 YFSETQ. This CDR3 is CASSFRETGETQYF. The CDR3 DNA is TGCGCCAGCAGCTTCCGGGAGACGGGGGAGACCCAGTACTTC.

Only a few counts were recorded for this clone. The chain recombines TRBV11-2 with TRBJ1-1; the D is unclear. Germline CDR1 is SGHAT and CDR2 is FQNNGV. CDR3 length: 11 residues. V dropped 8 bases and J dropped 7 bases, with 11 bases sitting between them. CDR3 in DNA: TGTGCCAGCTCGCGCGGGTTTGAAGCTTTCTTT. It specifies CASSRGFEAFF.

The V gene is TRBV7-2, the J gene TRBJ2-1; 8 bases are a match to TRBD1. Trimming at V came to 5 bases and at J to 5 bases, leaving 8 bases not matched to a gene. Germline V lookup: CDR1 SGHTA, CDR2 FQGNSA. This CDR3 has 15 residues. The CDR3 here is CASSIQGVRDNEQFF. In DNA form, the CDR3 reads TGTGCCAGCAGCATACAGGGGGTACGAGACAATGAGCAGTTCTTC.

The rearrangement links TRBV27 to TRBJ2-7; the D gene is possibly TRBD2 (6 bases). V was pared by 5 bases and J by 3 bases, with 14 bases between. CDR1 and CDR2 from the germline V gene are MNHEY and SMNVEV (reference sequence). The CDR3 has 14 amino acids. CDR3 sequence: CASSQTSWDYEQYF. The DNA of the CDR3 is TGTGCCAGCAGTCAGACTAGTTGGGACTACGAGCAGTACTTC.

Only one count was recorded for this clone. The CDR3 spells CASSFPGDLRISGNTIYF. CDR3 in DNA: TGTGCCAGCAGCTTCCCCGGAGACCTCCGAATCTCTGGAAACACCATATATTTT. This sequence joins TRBV7-6 and TRBJ1-3; D gene ambiguous. Germline values: CDR1 SGHVS, CDR2 FNYEAQ. With 3 bases removed from V and 0 bases from J, the gap between germline ends came to 18 bases. The CDR3 is 18 amino acids.

With respect to this clone: An end of the junction differs from the germline gene, which may be a read error. This chain joins TRBV9 and TRBJ2-3, with 7 nucleotides matching TRBD1. CDR3 length: 12 amino acids. CDR1 SGDLS and CDR2 YYNGEE come from the germline V gene. DNA of the CDR3: TGTGCCAGCAGCGTAGCTGGGGGACAGCTGAATTTT. This encodes CASSVAGGQLNF.

This chain uses TRBV14 with TRBJ2-7, with 8 bases fitting TRBD2. The germline gives CDR1 SGHDN, CDR2 FVKESK. Trimming removed 3 bases from V and 2 bases from J; junction bases left unmatched: 9. The CDR3 sequence is 16 residues long. The CDR3 DNA follows: TGTGCCAGCAGCCAGGGGGGGACTAGGGAAACCTACGAGCAGTACTTC. Translation gives CASSQGGTRETYEQYF.

This chain uses TRBV5-1 with TRBJ2-3; maybe TRBD2 (5 bases). Germline V gene data show CDR1 as SGHRS and CDR2 as YFSETQ. The CDR3 has 15 residues. The V end was cut by 3 bases, the J end by 5 bases, with 16 bases between. The CDR3 spells CASSSLLRSGDTQYF. Written as DNA, the CDR3 is TGCGCCAGCAGCTCCCTACTCCGAAGCGGAGATACGCAGTATTTT.

The rearrangement links TRBV29-1 to TRBJ1-1, with D hard to call. The CDR3 loop spans 13 amino acids. Per germline, CDR1 SQVTM and CDR2 ANQGSEA. With 4 bases removed from V and 4 bases from J, the gap between germline ends came to 13 bases. As DNA, the CDR3 is TGCAGCGTTGCTTCGGTTAGCGGCACTGAAGCTTTCTTT. Amino acid sequence: CSVASVSGTEAFF.

The J gene is TRBJ1-2, the V gene TRBV5-4; 10 nucleotides agree with TRBD1. The V gene end was trimmed by 4 bases and the J gene end by 4 bases; junction bases not matched to a gene: 16. Germline lookup yields CDR1 SGHNT and CDR2 YYREEE (reference sequence). The CDR3 has 18 amino acids. Written as DNA, the CDR3 is TGTGCCAGCAGCCTACCGGGACAGGGGACCCTGGGTGGCTATGGCTACACCTTC. Translated: CASSLPGQGTLGGYGYTF.

This clone came up many times. The chain joins TRBV28 to TRBJ2-1; D is unclear. This CDR3 has 16 residues. V was cut by 3 bases and J by 0 bases, with 12 bases left in between. Germline CDR1 is MDHEN and CDR2 is SYDVKM. The CDR3 coding sequence is TGTGCCAGCAGTTTTGAGTCCATTTACTCCTACAATGAGCAGTTCTTC. It specifies CASSFESIYSYNEQFF.

The V and J genes are TRBV28 and TRBJ2-7; 12 bases match TRBD2. CDR1 and CDR2 (germline): MDHEN, SYDVKM. V was clipped by 9 bases and J by 3 bases; unmatched bases: 3. This CDR3 is built from 13 residues. CDR3 sequence reads: CASLLAGGYEQYF. The CDR3 region has the DNA TGTGCCAGTCTACTAGCGGGGGGCTACGAGCAGTACTTC.

V usage is TRBV7-2 and J usage is TRBJ2-3; D may be TRBD1 (5 bases). V was shortened by 4 bases and J by 5 bases, with 10 bases between the two germline ends. The CDR3 contains 13 residues. Germline-derived CDR1 and CDR2 are SGHTA and FQGNSA. CDR3 sequence (DNA): TGTGCCAGCAGCTCAAACCAGGGAGATACGCAGTATTTT. Translation gives CASSSNQGDTQYF. The variable domain in full, completed from reference TRBV7-2 and TRBJ2-3, reads GAGVSQSPSNKVTEKGKDVELRCDPISGHTALYWYRQSLGQGLEFLIYFQGNSAPDKSGLPSDRFSAERTGGSVSTLTIQRTQQEDSAVYLCASSSNQGDTQYFGPGTRLTVL.

This clone appeared once. The gene calls are TRBV11-2 and TRBJ2-7; tentatively, D is TRBD1 (5 bases). V was trimmed by 4 bases and J by 0 bases, leaving 13 bases between them. This CDR3 is built from 15 residues. Looked up from germline, CDR1 is SGHAT and CDR2 is FQNNGV. The CDR3 DNA sequence: TGTGCCAGCAGCTCATCTGGCCAGGGCTCCTACGAGCAGTACTTC. It specifies CASSSSGQGSYEQYF. The full variable domain, completed using reference TRBV11-2 and TRBJ2-7, is EAGVAQSPRYKIIEKRQSVAFWCNPISGHATLYWYQQILGQGPKLLIQFQNNGVVDDSQLPKDRFSAERLKGVDSTLKIQPAKLEDSAVYLCASSSSGQGSYEQYFGPGTRLTVT.

The J gene is TRBJ2-1, the V gene TRBV9, with TRBD2 matching 8 bases. The CDR3 totals 16 residues. Germline V lookup: CDR1 SGDLS, CDR2 YYNGEE. V dropped 4 bases and J dropped 2; count of bases not matched to a gene: 8. In nucleotides, the CDR3 is TGTGCCAGCAGCCCCGGGGGTAGCGGGACCTACAATGAGCAGTTCTTC. Encoded protein: CASSPGGSGTYNEQFF.

In its sample, this clone was seen a few times. This chain uses TRBV4-3 with TRBJ2-5; tentatively, D is TRBD2 (5 bases). CDR3 length: 15 amino acids. V lost 0 bases to trimming and J lost 4 bases, with 12 bases between them. Germline assignment: CDR1 LGHNA and CDR2 YSLEER. The CDR3 DNA reads as TGCGCCAGCAGCCAAGATCCGACGGGAACAGAGACCCAGTACTTC. This codes for CASSQDPTGTETQYF.

The rearrangement uses TRBV27 and TRBJ2-7, with D uncertain. Trimming cost V 2 bases and J 1 base, with 9 bases left between them. This CDR3 spans 14 amino acids. Germline loops: CDR1 MNHEY, CDR2 SMNVEV (reference sequence). The CDR3 region has the DNA TGTGCCAGCAGTTTAAACCCAGGATCCTACGAGCAGTACTTC. This codes for CASSLNPGSYEQYF.

Here the CDR3 DNA reads TGTGCCAGCAGCCCACCAGGGGAATCTTACAATGAGCAGTTCTTC. Amino acids: CASSPPGESYNEQFF. V is TRBV13 and J is TRBJ2-1, with a weak D call TRBD1 (6 bases). V shed 5 bases and J shed 4 bases, with 15 bases lying between them. The CDR3 length is 15 residues. Germline-derived CDR1 and CDR2 are PRHDT and FYEKMQ (reference sequence).

This clone appeared once. The gene calls are TRBV6-1 and TRBJ2-7, with 7 bases matching TRBD1. The trim removed 9 bases at V and 4 bases at J, leaving 9 bases unmatched. This CDR3 region has 13 residues. Germline assignment: CDR1 MNHNS and CDR2 SASEGT. The CDR3 is CASNTGVGYEQYF. CDR3 coding DNA: TGTGCCAGTAACACAGGGGTCGGGTACGAGCAGTACTTC.

This clone was seen a single time. The gene calls are TRBV7-2 and TRBJ2-3; TRBD2 matches 7 bases. The CDR3 has 14 residues. Looked up from germline, CDR1 is SGHTA and CDR2 is FQGNSA. V shed 5 bases, J shed 1 base, and the junction held 3 bases outside the gene matches. This chain's CDR3 is CASSKTSGTDTQYF. Written as DNA, the CDR3 is TGTGCCAGCAGCAAAACTAGCGGCACAGATACGCAGTATTTT. Complete variable domain (other parts from reference TRBV7-2 and TRBJ2-3): GAGVSQSPSNKVTEKGKDVELRCDPISGHTALYWYRQSLGQGLEFLIYFQGNSAPDKSGLPSDRFSAERTGGSVSTLTIQRTQQEDSAVYLCASSKTSGTDTQYFGPGTRLTVL.

The CDR3 DNA is TGTGCCAGCAGTTTAGAGGGAGCAGGGGGCCGCACTGAAGCTTTCTTT. This gives the protein CASSLEGAGGRTEAFF. J is TRBJ1-1 and V is TRBV27, with 8 bases that match TRBD1. There are 16 residues in the CDR3. The V and J ends lost 2 bases and 4 bases, in that order; junction bases with no gene match: 9. Germline CDR1 MNHEY, CDR2 SMNVEV (reference sequence).